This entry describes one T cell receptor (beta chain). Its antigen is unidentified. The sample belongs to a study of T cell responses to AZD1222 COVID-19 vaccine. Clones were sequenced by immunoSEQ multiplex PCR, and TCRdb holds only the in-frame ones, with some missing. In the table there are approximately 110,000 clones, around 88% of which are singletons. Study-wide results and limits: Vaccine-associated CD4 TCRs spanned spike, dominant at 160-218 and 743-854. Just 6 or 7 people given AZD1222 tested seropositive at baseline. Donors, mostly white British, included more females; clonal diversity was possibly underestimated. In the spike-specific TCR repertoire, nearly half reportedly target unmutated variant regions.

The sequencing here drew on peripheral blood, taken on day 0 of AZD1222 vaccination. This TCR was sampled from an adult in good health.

The CDR3 DNA reads as TGTGCCAGCATACAGGGGGCCCTTAACTATGGCTACACCTTC. This encodes CASIQGALNYGYTF. The chain couples TRBV2 to TRBJ1-2; TRBD1 matches at 9 bases. CDR1 is SNHLY, CDR2 FYNNEI, per germline. Trimming removed 7 bases from V and 1 base from J; junction bases left unmatched: 4. This CDR3 has 14 amino acids.